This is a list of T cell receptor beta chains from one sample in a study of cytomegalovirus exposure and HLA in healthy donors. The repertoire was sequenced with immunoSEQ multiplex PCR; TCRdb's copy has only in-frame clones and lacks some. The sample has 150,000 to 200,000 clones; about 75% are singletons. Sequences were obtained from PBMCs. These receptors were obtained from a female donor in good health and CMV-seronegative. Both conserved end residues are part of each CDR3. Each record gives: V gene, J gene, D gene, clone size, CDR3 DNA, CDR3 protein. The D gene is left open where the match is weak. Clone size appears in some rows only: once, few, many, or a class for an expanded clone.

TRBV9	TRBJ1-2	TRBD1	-	TGTGCCAGCAGCGCCCTTTCGCAGGGGGCCCCTTCGGGTGGCTACACCTTC	CASSALSQGAPSGGYTF
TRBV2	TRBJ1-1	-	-	TGTGCCAGCAGGAATCAGGAGAACACTGAAGCTTTCTTT	CASRNQENTEAFF
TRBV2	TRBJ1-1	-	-	TGTGCCAGCAGGACCGGGACTCCGCTTACGAACACTGAAGCTTTCTTT	CASRTGTPLTNTEAFF
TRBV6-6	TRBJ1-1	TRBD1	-	TGTGCCAGCAGTTACTCGACAGGGGCAGCTTTCTTT	CASSYSTGAAFF
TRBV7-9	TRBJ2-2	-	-	TGTGCCAGCAGCTCGATCGGGGGAGGGGAGCTGTTTTTT	CASSSIGGGELFF
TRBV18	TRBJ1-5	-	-	TGTGCCAGCTCACCACCGGGGCAGACTAGCAATCAGCCCCAGCATTTT	CASSPPGQTSNQPQHF
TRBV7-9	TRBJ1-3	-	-	TGTGCCAGCAGCTCTTCCCCATGGGGAGGGAGGAACACCATATATTTT	CASSSSPWGGRNTIYF
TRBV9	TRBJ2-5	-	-	TGTGCCAGCAGCGTCCGACAAGGAGGCCCACAAGAGACCCAGTACTTC	CASSVRQGGPQETQYF
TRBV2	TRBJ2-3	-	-	TGTGCCAGCAGTGACAGGGCATTTTTCACAGATACGCAGTATTTT	CASSDRAFFTDTQYF
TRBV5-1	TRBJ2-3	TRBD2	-	TGCGCCAGCAGCTGGACTAGCGGGGGGGGGCCCAGCACAGATACGCAGTATTTT	CASSWTSGGGPSTDTQYF
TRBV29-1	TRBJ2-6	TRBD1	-	TGCAGCGTTGAAAAAGGGACAGCTGGGGCCAACGTCCTGACTTTC	CSVEKGTAGANVLTF
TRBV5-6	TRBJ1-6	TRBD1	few	TGTGCCAGCAGCTCGGACCCTCAGGGGGTACATTCACCCCTCCACTTT	CASSSDPQGVHSPLHF
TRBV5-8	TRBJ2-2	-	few	TGTGCCAGCAGTTTGGTAATCGGGTTCACCGGGGAGCTGTTTTTT	CASSLVIGFTGELFF
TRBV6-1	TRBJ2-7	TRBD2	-	TGTGCCAGCAGTCGGACTAGCGCTAGGACCTACGAGCAGTACTTC	CASSRTSARTYEQYF
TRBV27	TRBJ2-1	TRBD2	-	TGTGCCACCTACCCTAGCGGGGCCTACAATGAGCAGTTCTTC	CATYPSGAYNEQFF
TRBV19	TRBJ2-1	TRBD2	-	TGTGCCAGTAGTATGTCTAGCGGGTACAATGAGCAGTTCTTC	CASSMSSGYNEQFF
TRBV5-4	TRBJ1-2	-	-	TGTGCCAGCAGCCTAGAGCTCTCTCCTAAAGGAGGCTACACCTTC	CASSLELSPKGGYTF
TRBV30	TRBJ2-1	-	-	TGTGCCTGGAGTGTACGTGCGGCGGAGGAGCAGTTCTTC	CAWSVRAAEEQFF
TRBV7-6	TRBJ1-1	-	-	TGTGCCAGCAGCTTAGAGGCGGGGATTAACACTGAAGCTTTCTTT	CASSLEAGINTEAFF
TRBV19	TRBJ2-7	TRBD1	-	TGTGCCAGTAGTATTGGGACAGGGGGCTACGAGCAGTACTTC	CASSIGTGGYEQYF
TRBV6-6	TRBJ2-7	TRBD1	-	TGTGCCAGCAGGGAGACAGGGCTCTACGAGCAGTACTTC	CASRETGLYEQYF
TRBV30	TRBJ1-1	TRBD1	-	TGTGCCTGGAGGGGCGGGGACAGCCGGGGAGCTTTCTTT	CAWRGGDSRGAFF
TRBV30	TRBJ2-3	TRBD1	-	TGTGCCTGGAGTGTGGGACAGGGGGCGGATACGCAGTATTTT	CAWSVGQGADTQYF
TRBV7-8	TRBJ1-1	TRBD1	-	TGTGCCAGCAGCTTAGCGGGACAGGGCATGAACACTGAAGCTTTCTTT	CASSLAGQGMNTEAFF
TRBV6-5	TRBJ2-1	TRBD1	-	TGTGCCAGCAGTTACAGGGACCACCTCAGGGGGGAGCAGTTCTTC	CASSYRDHLRGEQFF
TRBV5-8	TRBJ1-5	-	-	TGTGCCAGCAGCTCACGTTATGGGGCTGGCAATCAGCCCCAGCATTTT	CASSSRYGAGNQPQHF
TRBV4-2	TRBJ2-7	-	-	TGTGCCAGCAGCCAAGATTTGGCCTCGGGGTTCGAGCAGTACTTC	CASSQDLASGFEQYF